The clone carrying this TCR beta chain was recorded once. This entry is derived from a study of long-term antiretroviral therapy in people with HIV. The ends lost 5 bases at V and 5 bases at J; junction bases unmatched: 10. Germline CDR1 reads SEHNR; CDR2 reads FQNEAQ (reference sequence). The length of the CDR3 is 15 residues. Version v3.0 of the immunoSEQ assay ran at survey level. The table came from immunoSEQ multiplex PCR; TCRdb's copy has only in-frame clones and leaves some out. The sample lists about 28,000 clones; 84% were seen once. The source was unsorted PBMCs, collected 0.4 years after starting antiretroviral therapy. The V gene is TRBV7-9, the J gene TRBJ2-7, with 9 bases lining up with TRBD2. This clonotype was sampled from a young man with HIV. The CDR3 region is CASSPPSGAPHEQYF. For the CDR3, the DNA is TGTGCCAGCAGCCCCCCTAGCGGGGCCCCCCACGAGCAGTACTTC.